This T cell receptor (beta chain) was found in a study of blood T cells in healthy people across ages. The CDR3 has 13 amino acids. Germline V gives CDR1 LGHDT, CDR2 YNNKEL (reference sequence). The V and J ends lost 2 bases and 7 bases respectively, with 12 bases between them. Combining a sample-barcoded 5' primer with a J-beta primer mix, a second PCR ran for roughly 7 to 12 cycles. Each CDR3 protein is one row after TCRdb ran MiXCR on the 5' RACE reads. The table has a few hundred thousand distinct CDR3 sequences, less than 30% seen once. The rearrangement links TRBV3-1 to TRBJ2-7, with D hard to call. The sequencing sample was made of blood. The sequence derives from a woman aged 70 to 79 in good health. The chain's CDR3 is CASSQFVSEEQYF. The CDR3 nucleotides read TGTGCCAGCAGCCAATTTGTCAGCGAGGAGCAGTACTTC.